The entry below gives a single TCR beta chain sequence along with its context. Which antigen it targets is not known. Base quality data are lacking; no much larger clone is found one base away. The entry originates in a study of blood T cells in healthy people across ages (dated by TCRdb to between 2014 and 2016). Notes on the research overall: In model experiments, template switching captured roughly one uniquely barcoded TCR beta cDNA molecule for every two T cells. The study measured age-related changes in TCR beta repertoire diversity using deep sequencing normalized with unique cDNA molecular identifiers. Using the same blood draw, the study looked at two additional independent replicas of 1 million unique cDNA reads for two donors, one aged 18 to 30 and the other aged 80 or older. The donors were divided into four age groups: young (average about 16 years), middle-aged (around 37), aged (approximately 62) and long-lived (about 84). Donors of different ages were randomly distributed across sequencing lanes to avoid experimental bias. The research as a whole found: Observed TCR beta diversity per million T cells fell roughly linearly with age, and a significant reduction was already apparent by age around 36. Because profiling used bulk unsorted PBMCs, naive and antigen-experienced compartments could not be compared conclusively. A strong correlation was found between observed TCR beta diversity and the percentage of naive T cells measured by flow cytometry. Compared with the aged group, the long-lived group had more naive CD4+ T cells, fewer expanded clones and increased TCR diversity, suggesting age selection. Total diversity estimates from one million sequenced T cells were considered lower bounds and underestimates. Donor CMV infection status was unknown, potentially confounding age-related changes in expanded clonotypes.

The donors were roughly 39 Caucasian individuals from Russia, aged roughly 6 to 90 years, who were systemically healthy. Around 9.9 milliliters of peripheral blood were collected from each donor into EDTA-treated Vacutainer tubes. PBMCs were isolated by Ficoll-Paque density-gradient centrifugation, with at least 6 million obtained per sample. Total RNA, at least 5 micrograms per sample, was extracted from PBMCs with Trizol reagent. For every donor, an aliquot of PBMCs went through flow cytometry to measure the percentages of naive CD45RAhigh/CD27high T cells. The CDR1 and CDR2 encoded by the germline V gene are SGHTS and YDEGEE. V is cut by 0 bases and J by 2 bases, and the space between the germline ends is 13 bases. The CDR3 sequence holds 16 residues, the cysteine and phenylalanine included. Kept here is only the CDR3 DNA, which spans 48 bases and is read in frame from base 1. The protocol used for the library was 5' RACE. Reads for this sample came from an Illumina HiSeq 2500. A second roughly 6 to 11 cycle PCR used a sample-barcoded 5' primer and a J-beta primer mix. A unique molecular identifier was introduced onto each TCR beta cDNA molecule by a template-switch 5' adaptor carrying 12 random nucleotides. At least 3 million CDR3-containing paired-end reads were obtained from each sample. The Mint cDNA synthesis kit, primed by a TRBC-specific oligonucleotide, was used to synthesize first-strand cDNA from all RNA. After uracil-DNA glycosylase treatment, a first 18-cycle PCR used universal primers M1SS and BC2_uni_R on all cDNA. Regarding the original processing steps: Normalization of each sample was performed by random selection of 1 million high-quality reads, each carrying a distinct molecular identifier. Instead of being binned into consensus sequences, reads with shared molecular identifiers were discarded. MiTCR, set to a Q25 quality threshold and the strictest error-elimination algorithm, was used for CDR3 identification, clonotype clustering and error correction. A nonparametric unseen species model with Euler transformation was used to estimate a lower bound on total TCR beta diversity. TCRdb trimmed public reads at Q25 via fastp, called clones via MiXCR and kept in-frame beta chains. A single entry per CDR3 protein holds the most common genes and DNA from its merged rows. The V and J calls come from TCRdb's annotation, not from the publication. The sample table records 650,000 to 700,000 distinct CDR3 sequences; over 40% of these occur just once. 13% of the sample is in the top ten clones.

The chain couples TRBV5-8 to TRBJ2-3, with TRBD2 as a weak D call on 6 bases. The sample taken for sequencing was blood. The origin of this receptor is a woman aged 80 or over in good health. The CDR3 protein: CASSLAGLTFTDTQYF. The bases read TGTGCCAGCAGCTTGGCAGGACTAACTTTCACAGATACGCAGTATTTT.